This TCR beta chain comes out of a study of shared clonotypes between healthy human individuals. Data came from immunoSEQ multiplex PCR; TCRdb stores just in-frame clones and leaves some out. Among over a million clones listed, 95% to 99% were seen once. For this clone: No antigen is known for it. One junction end does not reproduce the germline sequence, and a read error may be involved.

Germline CDR1 reads SEHNR; CDR2 reads FQNEAQ (reference sequence). This CDR3 is 15 amino acids long. Study results and caveats: Generally, estimated richness proved larger in naive subsets than it did in memory subsets.

Sequencing was done on a sample of naive CD4+ T cells sorted from blood. Subset given: CD45RA+ positively selected. This rearrangement joins TRBV7-9 to TRBJ2-7; 9 positions match TRBD2. The clonotype was recovered from a young man in good health. The CDR3 is CASSVAGEVSYEQYF. For the CDR3, the DNA is TGTGCCAGCAGCGTAGCGGGGGAGGTCTCCTACGAGCAGTACTTC.